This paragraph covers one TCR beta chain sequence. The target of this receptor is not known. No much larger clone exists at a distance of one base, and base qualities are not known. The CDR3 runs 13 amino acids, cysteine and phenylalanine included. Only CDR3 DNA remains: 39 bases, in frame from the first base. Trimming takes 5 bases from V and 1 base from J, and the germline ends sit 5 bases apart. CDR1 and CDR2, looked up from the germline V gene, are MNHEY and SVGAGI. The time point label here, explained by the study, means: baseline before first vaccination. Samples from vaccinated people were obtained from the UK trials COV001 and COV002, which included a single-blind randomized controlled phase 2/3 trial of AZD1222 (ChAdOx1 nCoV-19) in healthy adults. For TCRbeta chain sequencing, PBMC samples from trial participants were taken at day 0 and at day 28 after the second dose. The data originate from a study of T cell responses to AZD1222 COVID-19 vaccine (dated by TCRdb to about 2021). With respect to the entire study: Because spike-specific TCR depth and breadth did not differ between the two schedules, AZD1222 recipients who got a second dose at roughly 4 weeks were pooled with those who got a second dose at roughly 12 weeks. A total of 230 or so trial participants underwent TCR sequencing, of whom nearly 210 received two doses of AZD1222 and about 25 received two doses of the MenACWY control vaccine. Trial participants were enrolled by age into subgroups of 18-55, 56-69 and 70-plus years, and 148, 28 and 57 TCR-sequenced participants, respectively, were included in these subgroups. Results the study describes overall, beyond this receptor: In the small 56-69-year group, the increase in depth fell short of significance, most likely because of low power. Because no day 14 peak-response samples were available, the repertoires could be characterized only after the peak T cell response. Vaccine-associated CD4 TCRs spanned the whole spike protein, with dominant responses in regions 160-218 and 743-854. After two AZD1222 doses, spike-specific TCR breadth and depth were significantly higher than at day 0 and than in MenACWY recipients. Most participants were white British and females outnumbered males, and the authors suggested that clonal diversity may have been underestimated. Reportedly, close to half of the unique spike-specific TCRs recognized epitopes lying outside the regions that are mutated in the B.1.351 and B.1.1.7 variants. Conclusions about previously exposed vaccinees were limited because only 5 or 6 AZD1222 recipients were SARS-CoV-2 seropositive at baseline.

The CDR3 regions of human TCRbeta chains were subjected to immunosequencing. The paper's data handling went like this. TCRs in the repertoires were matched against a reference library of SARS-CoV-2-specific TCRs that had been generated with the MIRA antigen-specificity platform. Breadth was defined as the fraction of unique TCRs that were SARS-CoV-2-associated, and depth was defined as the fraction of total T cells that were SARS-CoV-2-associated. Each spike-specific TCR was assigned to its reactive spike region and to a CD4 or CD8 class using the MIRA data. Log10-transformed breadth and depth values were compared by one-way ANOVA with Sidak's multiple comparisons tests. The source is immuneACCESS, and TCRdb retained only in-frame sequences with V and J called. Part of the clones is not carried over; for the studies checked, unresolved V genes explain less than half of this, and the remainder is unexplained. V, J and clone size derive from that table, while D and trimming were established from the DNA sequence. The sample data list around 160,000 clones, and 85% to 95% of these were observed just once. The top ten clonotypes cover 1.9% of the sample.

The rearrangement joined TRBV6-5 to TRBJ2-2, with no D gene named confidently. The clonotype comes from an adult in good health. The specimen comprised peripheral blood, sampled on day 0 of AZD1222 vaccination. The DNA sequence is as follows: TGTGCCAGCAGTAGCGTGAACACCGGGGAGCTGTTTTTT. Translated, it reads CASSSVNTGELFF.